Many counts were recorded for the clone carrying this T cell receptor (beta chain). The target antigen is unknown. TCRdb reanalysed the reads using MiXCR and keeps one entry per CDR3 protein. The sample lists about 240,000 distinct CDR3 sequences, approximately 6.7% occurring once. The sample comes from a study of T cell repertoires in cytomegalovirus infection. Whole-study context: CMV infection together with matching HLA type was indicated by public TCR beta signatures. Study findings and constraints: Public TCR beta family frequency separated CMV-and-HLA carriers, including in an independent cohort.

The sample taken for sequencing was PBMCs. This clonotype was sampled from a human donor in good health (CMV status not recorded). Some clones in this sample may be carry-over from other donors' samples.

The CDR3 DNA follows: TGTGCCAGCAGTTGGGGGCCCCGTCAGCCCCAGCATTTT. Protein: CASSWGPRQPQHF. The rearrangement uses TRBV6-2 or TRBV6-3 and TRBJ1-5; D may be TRBD1 (6 bases). Germline CDR1 MNHEY, CDR2 SVGEGT. CDR3 length equals 13 residues. V lost 4 bases to trimming and J lost 6 bases, with 10 bases between them.